This passage covers 8 T cell receptor beta chains from one sample sequenced in a study of T cell responses to AZD1222 COVID-19 vaccine. TCRdb's copy holds only in-frame clones and misses some; the assay was immunoSEQ multiplex PCR. This table holds some 99,000 clones, 70% to 90% found once. The sequencing here drew on peripheral blood, taken on day 0 of AZD1222 vaccination. Receptors originate from an adult in good health.

The CDR3 sequence: CASSLDAGGPQKLFF. The CDR3, as DNA: TGTGCCAGCAGCTTAGACGCGGGAGGACCCCAAAAACTGTTTTTT. The rearrangement uses TRBV7-2 and TRBJ1-4; D not certain. Germline V gene data show CDR1 as SGHTA and CDR2 as FQGNSA. V lost 1 base and J 9 bases, leaving 15 bases between the germline ends. CDR3 length equals 15 residues.

The rearrangement uses TRBV6-1 and TRBJ1-1, with D hard to call. The CDR3 runs to 15 residues. With 2 bases removed from V and 0 bases from J, the gap between germline ends came to 10 bases. The germline gives CDR1 MNHNS, CDR2 SASEGT. The DNA for the CDR3 is TGTGCCAGCAGTGAATCGGACGGACTGAACACTGAAGCTTTCTTT. Translated: CASSESDGLNTEAFF.

The rearrangement uses TRBV12-1 and TRBJ1-6; whether TRBD1, the table's D call, matches the DNA was not checked. TRBV12-1 represents a pseudogene. The CDR3 runs to 14 residues. CDR3 protein: CASSPGQGGSPLHF. For the CDR3, the DNA is TGTGCCAGCAGCCCGGGACAGGGGGGATCACCCCTCCACTTT.

The V call is TRBV24-1, the J call TRBJ1-2; D might be TRBD1 (6 bases). Trimming removed 4 bases at V and 4 bases at J, with 6 bases between. The CDR3 has 12 amino acids. In germline, CDR1 is KGHDR, CDR2 SFDVKD. For the CDR3, the DNA is TGTGCCACCAGTGAAGGGGGCTATGGCTACACCTTC. This codes for CATSEGGYGYTF.

This clone was detected once. The rearrangement links TRBV5-1 to TRBJ1-1; maybe TRBD1 (5 bases). V was cut by 4 bases and J by 7 bases, with 14 bases left in between. Germline values: CDR1 SGHRS, CDR2 YFSETQ. The CDR3 contains 13 residues. The CDR3: CASSHRDGGEAFF. In DNA, the CDR3 is TGCGCCAGCAGCCACCGGGACGGAGGTGAAGCTTTCTTT. Variable domain in full (rest from reference TRBV5-1 and TRBJ1-1): KAGVTQTPRYLIKTRGQQVTLSCSPISGHRSVSWYQQTPGQGLQFLFEYFSETQRNKGNFPGRFSGRQFSNSRSEMNVSTLELGDSALYLCASSHRDGGEAFFGQGTRLTVV.

The V gene is TRBV6-2 or TRBV6-3, the J gene TRBJ1-5; 11 bases are a match to TRBD1. The CDR3 is 17 amino acids. Germline loops: CDR1 MNHEY, CDR2 SVGEGT. Germline trimming cut 2 bases from V and 5 bases from J; bases unmatched to any gene: 8. The CDR3 loop reads CASSYTLDRGRHQPQHF. The CDR3 nucleotides read TGTGCCAGCAGTTACACCTTGGACAGGGGGCGACATCAGCCCCAGCATTTT.

The chain combines TRBV7-2 with TRBJ2-4, with a possible D match to TRBD1 (6 bases). CDR1 SGHTA and CDR2 FQGNSA come from the germline V gene. Trimming shortened V by 1 base and J by 11 bases, and 18 bases separated the two germline ends. The CDR3 extends over 15 amino acids. In DNA, the CDR3 is TGTGCCAGCAGCTTAGAACAGGGCCGACTGGGGCTTCAGTACTTC. It yields the protein CASSLEQGRLGLQYF.

The table lists this clone with a few counts. The chain employs TRBV7-9 and TRBJ2-1; no clear D gene. Germline-derived CDR1 and CDR2 are SEHNR and FQNEAQ (reference sequence). V dropped 1 base and J dropped 8 bases, with 18 bases sitting between them. The CDR3 spans 16 residues. CDR3 amino acids: CASSLVPAAPRDEQFF. For the CDR3, the DNA is TGTGCCAGCAGCTTAGTCCCGGCGGCTCCTCGGGATGAGCAGTTCTTC.